Listed below are T cell receptor beta chains from one sample, sequenced in a study of T cells after yellow fever vaccination. TCRdb re-derived calls from the 5' RACE reads in MiXCR, one entry per CDR3 protein. The data hold approximately 550,000 distinct CDR3 sequences, with over 15% observed a single time. The material sequenced was PBMCs, taken 15 days after the yellow fever booster vaccination. The receptors were gathered from a man between 25 and 39 years old who received the YFV17D yellow fever vaccine. Both conserved end residues are trimmed from each CDR3.

v_gene	j_gene	CDR3aa
TRBV5-1	TRBJ2-1	ASSLGGDPYNEQF
TRBV7-2	TRBJ2-5	ASTPRGRGPLETQY
TRBV27	TRBJ2-7	ASSERQTGPYEQY
TRBV29-1	TRBJ2-7	SVEDRGRGYEQY
TRBV7-2	TRBJ2-7	ASSLSAGYAGEQY
TRBV4-3	TRBJ1-4	ASSQGIATNEKLF
TRBV12-3/TRBV12-4	TRBJ2-3	ASSLVAATRDTQY
TRBV20-1	TRBJ1-1	SAHRGAANTEAF
TRBV5-1	TRBJ2-4	ASSLDGFGRTKNIQY
TRBV12-3/TRBV12-4	TRBJ2-3	ASSLGREADTQY
TRBV6-1	TRBJ1-5	ASGRGGNQPQH
TRBV7-2	TRBJ2-5	ASSYMTGGLQETQY
TRBV27	TRBJ2-7	ASSSTWDSSYEQY
TRBV10-1	TRBJ1-2	ASSKVLDRTYGYT
TRBV20-1	TRBJ2-3	SARPIQGDTQY
TRBV7-6	TRBJ2-5	ASSPGTENWDRTQY
TRBV18	TRBJ2-5	ASSPFLETQY
TRBV20-1	TRBJ2-1	SAADRAGNEQF
TRBV20-1	TRBJ2-3	SAPRLAGADTQY
TRBV20-1	TRBJ2-3	SAPPGLNTQY
TRBV29-1	TRBJ2-3	SALGRIGDTQY
TRBV28	TRBJ2-7	ASGWSEQY
TRBV18	TRBJ2-7	ASSPPGRVATYEQY
TRBV7-9	TRBJ1-2	ASSLDGIRSSNYGYT
TRBV5-4	TRBJ2-7	ASSLDPGGAGNEQY
TRBV20-1	TRBJ2-7	SARRGLAGGIGDEQY